This paragraph covers one T cell receptor (beta chain) sequence. This clone has just a few counts. Its antigen remains undetermined. The sample holds no much larger clone one base away, and base qualities are not on file. This sample stems from a study of beta chain features in type 1 diabetes (dated 2018 in TCRdb). Some background on the complete study: Mean age, gender distribution, total cell number and subset yield were not different between patients and healthy donors. A total of about 100,000,000 sorted cells were examined across all samples, and RNA yield correlated strongly with the number of cells per subset. Regulatory and stem cell-like memory subsets were isolated from only 8 patients and about eight healthy donors, whereas naive and central memory subsets came from all 30 or so donors. In the study, TCRB repertoires of sorted circulating CD4+ T cell subsets from recently diagnosed type 1 diabetes patients were compared with those of matched healthy donors. On the study overall, not on this receptor specifically: Naive, central memory and regulatory TCRB repertoires appeared to be more similar among patients than among healthy donors. Fewer insertions and more nucleotide deletions at VDJ recombination sites were observed in patients with type 1 diabetes, implying thymic rearrangement abnormalities. Because cDNA was sequenced instead of genomic DNA, highly expressing activated cells could be over-represented, though the groups showed no difference in activation or CD3 levels. Because the HLA sub-analyses included only small numbers of individuals, any influence of HLA type on TCRB rearrangement was left unresolved. Type 1 diabetes patients showed a moderate but significant shortening of TCRB CDR3 length in all four CD4+ subsets. Shorter templates might have been favored by PCR, but patient and control samples were amplified and corrected together, so both groups would have been affected equally by any skew.

Reading from cysteine to phenylalanine, the CDR3 counts 19 amino acids. The only DNA kept is the CDR3, 57 bases in frame from the first base. V ends up 0 bases short and J 2 bases short, with an unmatched junction base count of 16. Via the germline V gene, CDR1 is SGHRS and CDR2 YFSETQ. The entire amount of isolated RNA was reverse transcribed using the High Capacity cDNA Reverse Transcription Kit, so the sequenced TCRB transcripts were expressed ones. Deep immunoSEQ sequencing was applied to naive, central memory and regulatory T cell samples, giving an average of about 3.7 million total reads per sample. Sorted cells were lysed in RLT buffer, and RNA was extracted using DNase-treated RNeasy Micro or Mini kits according to cell number. To prevent cross-contamination, each cell subset was processed individually, whereas patient and healthy donor samples were processed jointly. Using the immunoSEQ multiplex PCR, TCRB sequences were amplified from cDNA into 87-bp fragments spanning the CDR3 region. Amplicons were sequenced on the Illumina HiSeq platform. In the source study's methods: Synthetic template baselines were used to correct PCR bias computationally, reads within Hamming distance 2 were collapsed together, and singletons that could not be merged were discarded. Reads were aligned against IMGT to assign V, D and J genes, CDR3 length and insertions or deletions at six rearrangement sites. Within each subset, clonotype counts were normalized to sorted cell number, and only after that were true diversity and Gini coefficients computed with the tcR R package. The overlap coefficient, calculated on TCRB nucleotide sequences, was used to measure repertoire sharing. Out-of-frame TCRB sequences from naive cells were analyzed as a proxy for the pre-selection repertoire. TCRdb took over this immuneACCESS table, retaining in-frame rearrangements with V and J assigned. Such tables are incomplete; in checked studies, under half of the missing clones stem from an unresolved V gene, and the remainder is unexplained. The V and J calls and clone size were taken over from that table, and D and trimming were inferred from the DNA. This sample holds about 250,000 clones; around an eighth were observed only once. In total, the top ten clones hold roughly 0.028% of the sample.

Each donor gave one peripheral blood draw, around 0.12 L on average, collected into heparinised tubes. Naive, central memory, regulatory and stem cell-like memory CD4+ T cells were sorted on a BD FACSAria II using a panel including CD45RO, CCR7, CD25, CD127, CD95 and CD27. Purity was above 95% for every sorted population. PBMCs were isolated immediately by Lymphoprep density gradient centrifugation and stained directly without culture. So that batch effects would be minimized, each experiment stained and sorted samples in pairs, pairing one healthy donor with one patient. The chain was built from TRBV5-1 and TRBJ2-7; the junction holds 8 bases that match TRBD2. Sequenced material: naive CD4+ T cells from blood. Sample cell subset or site, as interpreted from the label and publication: true naive CD4+ T cells. The TCR sequence derives from a middle-aged woman in good health. The CDR3 protein sequence reads: CASSLAGGGLSLFTYEQYF. The sequence in DNA is TGCGCCAGCAGCTTGGCTGGCGGGGGGCTTTCGTTGTTTACCTACGAGCAGTACTTC.